These 26 T cell receptor beta chains came from one sample sequenced in a study of spatial heterogeneity in lung cancer. TCRdb re-called the 5' RACE reads through MiXCR, storing one row per CDR3 protein. This repertoire shows 4,500 to 7,000 distinct CDR3 sequences, about 5.2% found once; its top ten account for more than 20%. General study results and limits: Higher tumor mutation counts went along with higher counts of expanded intratumoral alpha and beta TCRs.

These receptors lack a known antigen. The time point was: sample taken at primary tumor resection. The specimen was lung tumor tissue, collected at surgery. These receptors originate from a male donor with early-stage non-small cell lung cancer.

This clonotype has at least ten counts. The chain is built from TRBV9 and TRBJ2-1, with 10 bases aligning to TRBD2. Per the germline V gene, CDR1 is SGDLS and CDR2 is YYNGEE. With 1 base clipped from V and 0 bases from J, the junction kept 1 base outside the gene matches. The CDR3 runs to 16 residues. This chain's CDR3 is CASSVLAGASYNEQFF. CDR3 nucleotides: TGTGCCAGCAGCGTACTAGCGGGAGCCTCCTACAATGAGCAGTTCTTC.

This clonotype was seen repeatedly, ten times or more. The genes are TRBV7-3 and TRBJ1-2; 8 bases fit TRBD1. The CDR3 is 14 residues long. V lost 1 base to trimming and J lost 5 bases; unmatched junction nucleotides: 3. Germline CDR1 is SGHTA and CDR2 is FQGTGA. In nucleotides, the CDR3 is TGTGCCAGCAGCTTAAGCGACAGGGGATATGGCTACACCTTC. This encodes CASSLSDRGYGYTF.

By share of the sample, this clonotype is medium-sized. The chain employs TRBV9 and TRBJ2-1, with 7 bases that match TRBD2. Germline CDR1 reads SGDLS; CDR2 reads YYNGEE. The CDR3 sequence is 15 residues long. V was clipped by 3 bases and J by 1 base; unmatched bases: 4. CDR3 amino acids: CASSGSGTSYNEQFF. The CDR3 bases are TGTGCCAGCAGCGGCAGCGGGACGTCCTACAATGAGCAGTTCTTC.

This clonotype counts as medium-sized. The V gene is TRBV19, the J gene TRBJ2-5; D is perhaps TRBD1 (6 bases). V lost 5 bases and J 5 bases, leaving 18 bases between the germline ends. Germline lookup yields CDR1 LNHDA and CDR2 SQIVND (reference sequence). CDR3 size: 15 residues. CDR3 protein: CASSAPSRGWETQYF. CDR3 bases: TGTGCCAGTAGTGCCCCCAGCAGGGGATGGGAGACCCAGTACTTC.

This clonotype is classed as medium-sized (0.01 to 0.1%). The chain combines TRBV6-1 with TRBJ1-4; 10 positions match TRBD1. The CDR3 spans 13 residues. Germline CDR1 is MNHNS and CDR2 is SASEGT. Trimming at V came to 7 bases and at J to 8 bases, leaving 4 bases not matched to a gene. The CDR3 spells CASIRDRGEKLFF. The CDR3 DNA follows: TGTGCCAGCATCAGGGACAGGGGAGAAAAACTGTTTTTT.

For this clonotype: One junction end disagrees with the germline gene, perhaps due to a read error. V gene TRBV6-2 or TRBV6-3 combines with J gene TRBJ1-5, with D hard to call. The CDR3 length is 12 residues. Germline CDR1 reads MNHEY; CDR2 reads SVGEGT. This chain's CDR3 is CASSPGDQPQQF. CDR3 DNA: TGTGCCAGCAGTCCAGGCGATCAGCCCCAGCAATTT.

This clonotype has at least ten counts. The rearrangement uses TRBV20-1 and TRBJ2-5; a weak D match, TRBD2 (6 bases). Germline V gene data show CDR1 as DFQATT and CDR2 as SNEGSKA (reference sequence). Deletions cut 6 bases from V and 5 bases from J, with 16 bases between. The length of the CDR3 is 13 residues. The CDR3 bases are TGCAGTGCCCACCTCAGTCGGGGGGAGACCCAGTACTTC. As protein: CSAHLSRGETQYF.

This clonotype counts as medium-sized (0.01 to 0.1%). This sequence joins TRBV5-6 and TRBJ2-3; TRBD1 is a possible D gene (6 bases). This CDR3 contains 15 residues. The V gene's germline CDR1 is SGHDT and CDR2 YYEEEE. Trimming shortened V by 4 bases and J by 0 bases, and 12 bases separated the two germline ends. The CDR3 DNA follows: TGTGCCAGCAGCCCTTGGGGGCCTAGCACAGATACGCAGTATTTT. This encodes CASSPWGPSTDTQYF.

Sample share makes this clonotype medium-sized (0.01 to 0.1%). This chain uses TRBV9 with TRBJ2-2, with D possibly being TRBD1 or TRBD2 (5 bases each). V lost 0 bases and J lost 4, with 13 bases in between. Looked up from germline, CDR1 is SGDLS and CDR2 is YYNGEE. The CDR3 sequence is 16 residues long. CDR3 residues: CASSVGGSSRTGELFF. DNA of the CDR3: TGTGCCAGCAGCGTAGGGGGGTCCTCCCGCACCGGGGAGCTGTTTTTT.

This clonotype is labeled medium-sized. The chain combines TRBV2 with TRBJ1-1; the match to TRBD1 covers 7 bases. CDR1 and CDR2 (germline): SNHLY, FYNNEI. With V trimmed by 4 bases and J by 4 bases, 3 bases remained unmatched. This CDR3 has 13 amino acids. CDR3 nucleotide sequence: TGTGCCAGCAGTGTGAACAGGGGCACTGAAGCTTTCTTT. It encodes CASSVNRGTEAFF.

The V call is TRBV2, the J call TRBJ2-7, with D perhaps matching TRBD2 (6 bases). Between the trimmed V and J ends, which lost 1 base and 0 bases, there was a span of 13 bases. Germline CDR1 reads SNHLY; CDR2 reads FYNNEI. The CDR3 loop spans 16 amino acids. Here the CDR3 DNA reads TGTGCCAGCAGTGAAGATCGACTAGTAGTCTCCTACGAGCAGTACTTC. Translating gives CASSEDRLVVSYEQYF.

This clonotype has at least ten counts. The V call is TRBV27, the J call TRBJ2-1; TRBD2 matches 7 bases. V was clipped by 8 bases and J by 2 bases; unmatched bases: 6. Germline V gene sequence: CDR1 MNHEY, CDR2 SMNVEV (reference sequence). This CDR3 is 14 amino acids long. CDR3 region: CASGGDGTYNEQFF. CDR3 sequence (DNA): TGTGCCAGCGGGGGGGACGGGACCTACAATGAGCAGTTCTTC.

By frequency in the sample, this clonotype is medium-sized. The J gene is TRBJ1-5, the V gene TRBV6-5, with D maybe TRBD1 (5 bases). Trimming pared 2 bases from V and 7 bases from J, leaving 9 bases between. The germline gives CDR1 MNHEY, CDR2 SVGAGI. CDR3 length: 13 amino acids. In DNA form, the CDR3 reads TGTGCCAGCAGTTACGGGGACGCGCAGCCCCAGCATTTT. The encoded protein is CASSYGDAQPQHF.

This clonotype was seen at least ten times. This chain joins TRBV6-6 and TRBJ2-1; D unresolved. Trimming removed 6 bases at V and 13 bases at J, with 13 bases between. Germline lookup yields CDR1 MNHNY and CDR2 SVGAGI (reference sequence). The CDR3 runs to 11 residues. DNA of the CDR3: TGTGCCAGCAGCCCGGGCCCAGAACAGTTCTTC. It codes for CASSPGPEQFF.

Relative to its sample, this clonotype is medium-sized. The chain employs TRBV6-6 and TRBJ1-2, with D unclear. CDR3 length: 14 residues. Trimming removed 2 bases from V and 7 bases from J, with 14 bases in between. CDR1 MNHNY and CDR2 SVGAGI come from the germline V gene (reference sequence). The CDR3 DNA is TGTGCCAGCAGTTACGAAAGGATTACTCCTGGCTACACCTTC. It encodes CASSYERITPGYTF.

This clonotype is medium-sized (0.01 to 0.1%) within its sample. This chain links TRBV6-4 with TRBJ2-3; 7 positions agree with TRBD1. There are 13 residues in the CDR3. The germline V gene encodes CDR1 MRHNA and CDR2 SNTAGT. The V and J ends lost 8 bases and 2 bases, in that order; junction bases with no gene match: 4. Written as DNA, the CDR3 is TGTGCCAGCCCGGGACAGATCACAGATACGCAGTATTTT. It encodes CASPGQITDTQYF.

This clonotype came up many times. V gene TRBV12-3 or TRBV12-4 combines with J gene TRBJ2-2; no reliable D call. V lost 2 bases and J 1 base, leaving 5 bases between the germline ends. The CDR3 consists of 14 residues. CDR3 nucleotides: TGTGCCAGCAGTTTAAACAGGAACACCGGGGAGCTGTTTTTT. Its protein product is CASSLNRNTGELFF.

There are many counts of this clonotype. The gene calls are TRBV28 and TRBJ1-6; D not resolved. With 8 bases removed from V and 9 bases from J, the gap between germline ends came to 14 bases. The CDR3 runs to 13 residues. Germline V CDR1 and CDR2: MDHEN, SYDVKM. DNA for the CDR3: TGTGCCAGCCAACTTAGTAGAATTTCACCCCTCCACTTT. It yields the protein CASQLSRISPLHF. The full variable domain, rest sourced from reference TRBV28 and TRBJ1-6, is DVKVTQSSRYLVKRTGEKVFLECVQDMDHENMFWYRQDPGLGLRLIYFSYDVKMKEKGDIPEGYSVSREKKERFSLILESASTNQTSMYLCASQLSRISPLHFGNGTRLTVT.

This clonotype is labeled medium-sized. The V call is TRBV7-2, the J call TRBJ1-5; D unresolved. The CDR3 sequence is 16 residues long. Germline-derived CDR1 and CDR2 are SGHTA and FQGNSA. V lost 2 bases and J 1 base, leaving 12 bases between the germline ends. The CDR3 is CASSLIPSGSNQPQHF. The CDR3 bases are TGTGCCAGCAGCTTAATCCCCTCCGGAAGCAATCAGCCCCAGCATTTT.

This clonotype was counted ten times or more. This chain joins TRBV20-1 and TRBJ2-6; D is perhaps TRBD2 (5 bases). The V and J ends lost 5 bases and 4 bases respectively, with 18 bases between them. The CDR3 sequence is 16 residues long. Germline assignment: CDR1 DFQATT and CDR2 SNEGSKA (reference sequence). The CDR3 sequence is CSALGLRTSGANVLTF. The CDR3 DNA follows: TGCAGTGCTCTTGGACTCAGGACCTCCGGGGCCAACGTCCTGACTTTC.

The sample holds many counts of this clonotype. This chain uses TRBV11-2 with TRBJ2-1; D might be TRBD1 or TRBD2, each matching 6 bases. The ends were cut back, 5 bases at V and 6 bases at J, with 14 bases in the middle. The germline gives CDR1 SGHAT, CDR2 FQNNGV. This CDR3 spans 14 amino acids. CDR3 sequence: CASSRRGDSNEQFF. The CDR3 nucleotides read TGTGCCAGCAGCCGGAGGGGGGATTCCAATGAGCAGTTCTTC.

In its sample, this clonotype is medium-sized. CDR3 in DNA: TGTGCCAGCAGCTCGTTAAACCAAGAGACCCAGTACTTC. Translation: CASSSLNQETQYF. V is TRBV7-2 and J is TRBJ2-5, with unresolved D. This CDR3 comprises 13 residues. V lost 4 bases and J lost 0, with 6 bases in between. The germline gives CDR1 SGHTA, CDR2 FQGNSA.

The V and J genes are TRBV27 and TRBJ2-7, with TRBD1 matching 8 bases. The CDR3 loop spans 16 amino acids. CDR1 is MNHEY, CDR2 SMNVEV, per germline (reference sequence). J was trimmed by 0 bases and V by 8 bases; bases with no gene match: 12. The CDR3 nucleotides read TGTGCCAGCGCAATCGGACAGGGAAAAAGCTCCTACGAGCAGTACTTC. Encoded protein: CASAIGQGKSSYEQYF.

This clonotype rates as medium-sized (0.01 to 0.1%). This chain connects TRBV15 to TRBJ2-3; unclear D gene. The CDR3 has 14 amino acids. The germline V gene encodes CDR1 LNHNV and CDR2 YYDKDF (reference sequence). The V end lost 8 bases, the J end lost 0 bases, and 12 bases lay between the germline ends. CDR3 coding DNA: TGTGCCACCCTAGGAGATCCTAGCACAGATACGCAGTATTTT. The encoded protein is CATLGDPSTDTQYF. Together with reference TRBV15 and TRBJ2-3, the CDR3 gives the full variable domain: DAMVIQNPRYQVTQFGKPVTLSCSQTLNHNVMYWYQQKSSQAPKLLFHYYDKDFNNEADTPDNFQSRRPNTSFCFLDIRSPGLGDTAMYLCATLGDPSTDTQYFGPGTRLTVL.

This clonotype is labeled medium-sized. J is TRBJ1-2 and V is TRBV5-1; D uncertain. The length of the CDR3 is 12 residues. Trimming left V 2 bases short and J 6 bases short, with 8 bases between. CDR1 SGHRS and CDR2 YFSETQ come from the germline V gene. DNA of the CDR3: TGCGCCAGCAGCTTTCTGAACGATGGCTACACCTTC. Amino acids: CASSFLNDGYTF.

This clonotype was recorded at least ten times. The genes are TRBV5-1 and TRBJ2-3; TRBD2 is a possible D gene (6 bases). Germline V lookup: CDR1 SGHRS, CDR2 YFSETQ. Trimming took off 4 bases at V and 7 bases at J, with 16 bases between the two ends. This CDR3 comprises 14 residues. CDR3 DNA sequence: TGCGCCAGCAGCGGGGCGGGGACTGATAATACGCAGTATTTT. Its protein product is CASSGAGTDNTQYF.